The clone carrying this T cell receptor (beta chain) was seen a single time. Its antigen is still unknown. The data were obtained in a study of cytomegalovirus exposure and HLA in healthy donors. V shed 1 base and J 3 bases; nucleotides not matched to a gene: 8. From germline, CDR1 is KGHSH and CDR2 LQKENI. This CDR3 spans 17 amino acids. Study observations and caveats: The authors later found TCR association rates varying by HLA locus, with DRB1 most and HLA-C fewest.

In the PCR, 60 Vbeta and 13 Jbeta primers were used. TCRdb's table, derived via immunoSEQ multiplex PCR, lists solely in-frame clones and lacks some. The table shows approximately 150,000 clones, with about four fifths occurring only once. This TCR was sampled from a woman aged 25 to 39 in good health and CMV-seropositive. The rearrangement links TRBV18 to TRBJ1-2, with 10 bases lining up with TRBD1. The sequencing input was PBMCs. CDR3 in DNA: TGTGCCAGCTCACCACTTTCCCGGGACAGGGGTCACTATGGCTACACCTTC. This encodes CASSPLSRDRGHYGYTF.